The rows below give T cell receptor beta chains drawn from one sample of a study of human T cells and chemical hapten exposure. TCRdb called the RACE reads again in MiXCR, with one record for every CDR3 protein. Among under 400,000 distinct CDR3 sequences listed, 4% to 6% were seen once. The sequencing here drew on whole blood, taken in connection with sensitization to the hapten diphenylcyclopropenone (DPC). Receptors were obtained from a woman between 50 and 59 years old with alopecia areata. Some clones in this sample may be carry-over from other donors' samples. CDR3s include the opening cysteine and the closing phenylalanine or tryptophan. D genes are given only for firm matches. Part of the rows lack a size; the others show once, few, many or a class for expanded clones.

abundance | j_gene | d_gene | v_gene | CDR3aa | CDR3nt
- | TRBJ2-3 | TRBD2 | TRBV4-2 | CASSQVSREPDTQYF | TGTGCCAGCAGCCAAGTCTCGCGGGAGCCAGATACGCAGTATTTT
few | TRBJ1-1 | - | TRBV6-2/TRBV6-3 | CASSYSGRDTEAFF | TGTGCCAGCAGTTACTCGGGCAGGGACACTGAAGCTTTCTTT
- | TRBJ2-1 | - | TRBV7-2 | CASRPGTPPYNEQFF | TGTGCCAGCCGCCCCGGGACGCCCCCCTACAATGAGCAGTTCTTC
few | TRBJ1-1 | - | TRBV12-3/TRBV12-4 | CASSLAEGGDTEAFF | TGTGCCAGCAGTTTAGCGGAGGGAGGTGATACTGAAGCTTTCTTT
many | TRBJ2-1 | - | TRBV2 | CASSEDRLRNEQFF | TGTGCCAGCAGTGAAGATCGCCTCCGGAATGAGCAGTTCTTC
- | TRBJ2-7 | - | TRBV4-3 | CASSQEGGTIYEQYF | TGCGCCAGCAGCCAAGAGGGGGGCACGATCTACGAGCAGTACTTC
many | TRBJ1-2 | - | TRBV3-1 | CASSPRDVTAPGYTF | TGTGCCAGCAGCCCCCGTGATGTCACAGCGCCTGGCTACACCTTC
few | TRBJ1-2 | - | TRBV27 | CASSPTSGPNYGYTF | TGTGCCAGCAGTCCCACCTCCGGCCCTAACTATGGCTACACCTTC
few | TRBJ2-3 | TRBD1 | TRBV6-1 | CASSLDDRAGDTQYF | TGTGCCAGCAGTCTCGACGACAGGGCTGGAGATACGCAGTATTTT
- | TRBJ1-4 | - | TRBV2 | CASTLTGANEKLFF | TGTGCCAGCACTTTGACAGGCGCTAATGAAAAACTGTTTTTT
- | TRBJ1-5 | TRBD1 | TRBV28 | CASSLGNRGQPQHF | TGTGCCAGCAGTTTGGGGAACAGGGGACAGCCCCAGCATTTT
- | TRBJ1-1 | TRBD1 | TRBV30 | CAWRELQGANTEAFF | TGTGCCTGGAGGGAGTTACAGGGGGCGAACACTGAAGCTTTCTTT
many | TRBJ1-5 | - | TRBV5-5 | CASSFGGSGNQPQHF | TGTGCCAGCAGCTTTGGAGGAAGTGGCAATCAGCCCCAGCATTTT
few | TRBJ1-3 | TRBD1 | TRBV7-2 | CASSFRTGAGNTIYF | TGTGCCAGCAGCTTTAGGACAGGGGCTGGAAACACCATATATTTT
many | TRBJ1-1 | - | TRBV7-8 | CASSPAPGWPEAFF | TGTGCCAGCAGCCCTGCCCCGGGATGGCCTGAAGCTTTCTTT
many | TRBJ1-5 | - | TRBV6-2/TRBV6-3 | CASRRGGNQPQHF | TGTGCCAGCAGAAGGGGGGGGAATCAGCCCCAGCATTTT
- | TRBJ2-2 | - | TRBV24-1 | CATSDLPLPVRVGEGNTGELFF | TGTGCCACCAGTGATTTGCCTCTACCCGTCAGGGTAGGAGAGGGCAACACCGGGGAGCTGTTTTTT
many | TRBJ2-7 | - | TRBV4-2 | CASSPRQVAYEQYF | TGTGCCAGCAGCCCGAGACAGGTAGCCTACGAGCAGTACTTC
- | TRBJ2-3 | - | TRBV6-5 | CASRDRDTLDTQYF | TGTGCCAGCAGAGACCGGGACACCCTAGATACGCAGTATTTT
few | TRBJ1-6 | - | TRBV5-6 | CASSLRAESSYNSPLHF | TGTGCCAGCAGCCTCCGGGCGGAGAGCTCCTATAATTCACCCCTCCACTTT
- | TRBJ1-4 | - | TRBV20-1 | CSANPTRGRQEKLFF | TGCAGTGCTAACCCCACCCGGGGCAGGCAGGAAAAACTGTTTTTT
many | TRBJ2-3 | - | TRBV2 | CASSEQGQTDTQYF | TGTGCCAGCAGTGAACAAGGACAGACAGATACGCAGTATTTT
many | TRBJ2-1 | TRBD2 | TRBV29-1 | CSVGAGGYNEQFF | TGCAGCGTTGGAGCGGGAGGGTACAATGAGCAGTTCTTC
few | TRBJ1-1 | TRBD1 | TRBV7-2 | CASSFRQGTEAFF | TGTGCCAGCAGCTTTCGACAGGGCACTGAAGCTTTCTTT
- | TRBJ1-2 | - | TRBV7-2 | CASSPQGESNYGYTF | TGTGCCAGCAGCCCACAGGGCGAATCTAACTATGGCTACACCTTC